This T cell receptor beta chain emerged from a study of blood T cells in healthy people across ages. Broader study findings: Naive and antigen-experienced cells could not be conclusively compared, given unsorted PBMCs.

Only a few counts were recorded for this clonotype. What it binds is unknown. PCR was performed a second time for roughly 7 to 11 cycles using a sample-barcoded 5' primer and a J-beta primer mix. Every cDNA was tagged by a template-switch adaptor with 12 random nucleotides. MiXCR was run by TCRdb on the 5' RACE reads, yielding one entry per CDR3 protein. The sample gives about 780,000 distinct CDR3 sequences, around 50% of which show up once; about a sixth is in the top ten. All donors came from Russia, were Caucasian and healthy, and spanned ages about 6 to 90. Total RNA was isolated from each sample in quantities of at least 5 micrograms. This receptor was identified in an elderly man in good health. Sequencing was carried out using blood.

The CDR3 protein is CASSLKVGFNEQFF. In DNA, the CDR3 is TGTGCCAGCAGTTTAAAGGTGGGATTCAATGAGCAGTTCTTC. The chain recombines TRBV12-3 or TRBV12-4 with TRBJ2-1, with D uncertain. Trimming removed 2 bases from V and 6 bases from J, with 11 bases in between. This CDR3 is 14 amino acids long.